This is a list of T cell receptor beta chains from one sample in a study of OX40 agonist ivuxolimab in advanced cancers. The repertoire was sequenced with immunoSEQ multiplex PCR; TCRdb's copy has only in-frame clones and lacks some. The sample has 65,000 to 100,000 clones; just over 85% are singletons. The sample was CD4+ or CD8+ T cells sorted from blood, taken in a trial of the OX40 agonist ivuxolimab. The source is an adult with an advanced solid tumor such as melanoma, head and neck, liver or kidney cancer. CDR3s include the opening cysteine and the closing phenylalanine or tryptophan. The order of the fields is J gene, D gene, clone size, V gene, CDR3 protein, CDR3 DNA. A D gene is named only where the DNA matches it firmly. A clone size is listed for some rows: how often the clone was seen (once, few, many), or a class if it is expanded.

j_call: TRBJ2-7; d_call: .; clone_size: .; v_call: TRBV7-2; cdr3_aa: CASSLRFHEQYF; cdr3_nt: TGTGCCAGCAGCTTAAGGTTCCACGAGCAGTACTTC
j_call: TRBJ2-3; d_call: .; clone_size: .; v_call: TRBV29-1; cdr3_aa: CSVDGQIQDTQYF; cdr3_nt: TGCAGCGTTGATGGGCAGATTCAAGATACGCAGTATTTT
j_call: TRBJ1-5; d_call: TRBD1; clone_size: .; v_call: TRBV10-3; cdr3_aa: CAISALDRGENQPQHF; cdr3_nt: TGTGCCATCAGTGCTCTGGACAGGGGGGAAAATCAGCCCCAGCATTTT
j_call: TRBJ2-7; d_call: .; clone_size: .; v_call: TRBV29-1; cdr3_aa: CSVVNSYEQYF; cdr3_nt: TGCAGCGTTGTCAACTCCTACGAGCAGTACTTC
j_call: TRBJ1-4; d_call: .; clone_size: .; v_call: TRBV9; cdr3_aa: CASSVGATNEKLFF; cdr3_nt: TGTGCCAGCAGCGTAGGGGCAACTAATGAAAAACTGTTTTTT
j_call: TRBJ1-5; d_call: TRBD1; clone_size: .; v_call: TRBV27; cdr3_aa: CATARDAGGYLSNQPQHF; cdr3_nt: TGTGCCACTGCCCGGGATGCAGGGGGCTATTTAAGCAATCAGCCCCAGCATTTT
j_call: TRBJ2-3; d_call: .; clone_size: .; v_call: TRBV7-2; cdr3_aa: CASSLASAGVDTQYF; cdr3_nt: TGTGCCAGCAGCTTAGCTAGCGCAGGAGTAGATACGCAGTATTTT
j_call: TRBJ1-1; d_call: .; clone_size: .; v_call: TRBV27; cdr3_aa: CASSNTGYTEAFF; cdr3_nt: TGTGCCAGCAGTAACACAGGATACACTGAAGCTTTCTTT
j_call: TRBJ1-5; d_call: .; clone_size: .; v_call: TRBV27; cdr3_aa: CASSLGRGRGPNQPQHF; cdr3_nt: TGTGCCAGCAGCCTAGGGAGGGGCAGAGGACCAAATCAGCCCCAGCATTTT
j_call: TRBJ1-2; d_call: .; clone_size: .; v_call: TRBV15; cdr3_aa: CATSRDLRADYGYTF; cdr3_nt: TGTGCCACCAGCAGAGACCTAAGGGCGGATTATGGCTACACCTTC
j_call: TRBJ2-7; d_call: TRBD2; clone_size: .; v_call: TRBV29-1; cdr3_aa: CSVEDSGRAYEQYF; cdr3_nt: TGCAGCGTTGAAGATAGCGGGAGGGCCTACGAGCAGTACTTC
j_call: TRBJ2-1; d_call: TRBD1; clone_size: .; v_call: TRBV5-8; cdr3_aa: CASSLGRQGFNEQFF; cdr3_nt: TGTGCTAGCAGCTTGGGGAGACAGGGCTTCAATGAGCAGTTCTTC
j_call: TRBJ2-1; d_call: .; clone_size: .; v_call: TRBV4-3; cdr3_aa: CASSQLPRNEQFF; cdr3_nt: TGCGCCAGCAGCCAGCTACCCCGAAATGAGCAGTTCTTC
j_call: TRBJ2-7; d_call: TRBD2; clone_size: .; v_call: TRBV11-3; cdr3_aa: CASSLGGRSQNEQYF; cdr3_nt: TGTGCCAGCAGCTTGGGCGGGAGGAGTCAGAACGAGCAGTACTTC
j_call: TRBJ1-2; d_call: .; clone_size: .; v_call: TRBV6-5; cdr3_aa: CASSSGQHYGYTF; cdr3_nt: TGTGCCAGCAGTTCCGGACAGCACTATGGCTACACCTTC
j_call: TRBJ2-5; d_call: .; clone_size: .; v_call: TRBV7-2; cdr3_aa: CASSLLVRETQYF; cdr3_nt: TGTGCCAGCAGCTTATTGGTGAGGGAGACCCAGTACTTC
j_call: TRBJ2-5; d_call: .; clone_size: .; v_call: TRBV10-2; cdr3_aa: CASSEASWETQYF; cdr3_nt: TGCGCCAGCAGTGAGGCTAGCTGGGAGACCCAGTACTTC
j_call: TRBJ1-2; d_call: TRBD1; clone_size: .; v_call: TRBV5-1; cdr3_aa: CASKGADYGYTF; cdr3_nt: TGCGCCAGCAAGGGGGCAGATTATGGCTACACCTTC
j_call: TRBJ2-5; d_call: TRBD1; clone_size: .; v_call: TRBV7-8; cdr3_aa: CASSLPGTAQETQYF; cdr3_nt: TGTGCCAGCAGCTTACCGGGGACAGCTCAAGAGACCCAGTACTTC
j_call: TRBJ1-2; d_call: TRBD1; clone_size: .; v_call: TRBV25-1; cdr3_aa: CASSQTGGHYGYTF; cdr3_nt: TGTGCCAGCAGCCAGACAGGGGGACACTATGGCTACACCTTC
j_call: TRBJ2-7; d_call: TRBD1; clone_size: .; v_call: TRBV13; cdr3_aa: CASSRGTGIHEQYF; cdr3_nt: TGTGCCAGCAGCCGAGGGACAGGGATCCACGAGCAGTACTTC
j_call: TRBJ2-7; d_call: TRBD2; clone_size: .; v_call: TRBV19; cdr3_aa: CASSRTSGPSYEQYF; cdr3_nt: TGTGCCAGTAGCCGTACTAGCGGGCCATCCTACGAGCAGTACTTC
j_call: TRBJ2-1; d_call: .; clone_size: .; v_call: TRBV6-1; cdr3_aa: CASRRETAPYNEQFF; cdr3_nt: TGTGCCAGCAGACGCGAGACGGCACCCTACAATGAGCAGTTCTTC
j_call: TRBJ1-4; d_call: .; clone_size: .; v_call: TRBV19; cdr3_aa: CASSSLGDMVFF; cdr3_nt: TGTGCCAGTAGTTCCCTCGGGGACATGGTGTTTTTT
j_call: TRBJ2-7; d_call: .; clone_size: .; v_call: TRBV2; cdr3_aa: CASTQERTYEQYF; cdr3_nt: TGTGCCAGCACACAGGAGAGGACCTACGAGCAGTACTTC
j_call: TRBJ1-5; d_call: .; clone_size: .; v_call: TRBV5-6; cdr3_aa: CASNLAGGNQPQHF; cdr3_nt: TGTGCCAGCAACCTTGCAGGGGGCAATCAGCCCCAGCATTTT
j_call: TRBJ1-4; d_call: .; clone_size: once; v_call: TRBV7-9; cdr3_aa: CASLRGSLATNEKLFF; cdr3_nt: TGTGCCAGCCTCAGGGGCTCCCTTGCAACTAATGAAAAACTGTTTTTT
j_call: TRBJ2-3; d_call: .; clone_size: .; v_call: TRBV5-1; cdr3_aa: CASSQNLDTQYF; cdr3_nt: TGCGCCAGCAGCCAAAACCTGGATACGCAGTATTTT
j_call: TRBJ2-1; d_call: .; clone_size: .; v_call: TRBV7-2; cdr3_aa: CASSSDNSYNEQFF; cdr3_nt: TGTGCCAGCAGCTCGGACAACTCCTACAATGAGCAGTTCTTC
j_call: TRBJ2-1; d_call: .; clone_size: .; v_call: TRBV7-2; cdr3_aa: CASSSPRAGSVEQFF; cdr3_nt: TGTGCCAGCAGCTCCCCTCGGGCGGGATCGGTTGAGCAGTTCTTC
j_call: TRBJ2-5; d_call: TRBD1; clone_size: .; v_call: TRBV12-5; cdr3_aa: CASGTGEATQYF; cdr3_nt: TGTGCTAGTGGGACAGGGGAGGCGACCCAGTACTTC
j_call: TRBJ2-2; d_call: .; clone_size: .; v_call: TRBV28; cdr3_aa: CASTKGQGAGELFF; cdr3_nt: TGTGCCAGCACTAAAGGGCAGGGAGCCGGGGAGCTGTTTTTT
j_call: TRBJ2-1; d_call: .; clone_size: once; v_call: TRBV11-3; cdr3_aa: CASSLDRYNEQFF; cdr3_nt: TGTGCCAGCAGCTTAGATCGCTACAATGAGCAGTTCTTC
j_call: TRBJ2-4; d_call: .; clone_size: .; v_call: TRBV7-9; cdr3_aa: CASSNSLVIAKNIQYF; cdr3_nt: TGTGCCAGCAGCAACTCTTTGGTGATAGCCAAAAACATTCAGTACTTC
j_call: TRBJ2-1; d_call: TRBD2; clone_size: .; v_call: TRBV7-8; cdr3_aa: CASSFGLALNEQFF; cdr3_nt: TGTGCCAGCAGCTTCGGACTAGCGCTTAATGAGCAGTTCTTC
j_call: TRBJ2-3; d_call: .; clone_size: .; v_call: TRBV6-4; cdr3_aa: CARRGTDTQYF; cdr3_nt: TGTGCCAGGCGGGGCACAGATACGCAGTATTTT
j_call: TRBJ2-2; d_call: .; clone_size: .; v_call: TRBV11-3; cdr3_aa: CASSPGRGTGELFF; cdr3_nt: TGTGCCAGCAGCCCGGGACGGGGCACCGGGGAGCTGTTTTTT
j_call: TRBJ2-7; d_call: .; clone_size: .; v_call: TRBV6-5; cdr3_aa: CASSPRLGSYEQYF; cdr3_nt: TGTGCCAGCAGCCCTAGACTAGGTTCGTACGAGCAGTACTTC
j_call: TRBJ2-7; d_call: .; clone_size: .; v_call: TRBV7-2; cdr3_aa: CASSRAQAYEQYF; cdr3_nt: TGTGCCAGCAGCCGGGCCCAGGCCTACGAGCAGTACTTC
j_call: TRBJ2-7; d_call: .; clone_size: .; v_call: TRBV29-1; cdr3_aa: CSVEVNRVPYEQYF; cdr3_nt: TGCAGCGTTGAAGTAAACAGGGTACCCTACGAGCAGTACTTC